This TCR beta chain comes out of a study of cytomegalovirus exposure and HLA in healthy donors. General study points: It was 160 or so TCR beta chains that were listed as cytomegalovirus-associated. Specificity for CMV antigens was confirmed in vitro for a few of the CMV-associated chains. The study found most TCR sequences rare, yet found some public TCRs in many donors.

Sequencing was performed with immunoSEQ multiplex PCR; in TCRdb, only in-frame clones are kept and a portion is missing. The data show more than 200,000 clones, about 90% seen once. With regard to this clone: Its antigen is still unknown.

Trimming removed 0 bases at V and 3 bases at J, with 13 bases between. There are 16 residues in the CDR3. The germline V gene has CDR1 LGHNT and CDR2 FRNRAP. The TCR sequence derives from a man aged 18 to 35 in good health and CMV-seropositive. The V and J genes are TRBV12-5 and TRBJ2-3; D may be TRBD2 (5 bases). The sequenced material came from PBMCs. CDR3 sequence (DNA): TGTGCTAGTGGTTTGGTACTTCTAGCCCAGACAGATACGCAGTATTTT. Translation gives CASGLVLLAQTDTQYF.